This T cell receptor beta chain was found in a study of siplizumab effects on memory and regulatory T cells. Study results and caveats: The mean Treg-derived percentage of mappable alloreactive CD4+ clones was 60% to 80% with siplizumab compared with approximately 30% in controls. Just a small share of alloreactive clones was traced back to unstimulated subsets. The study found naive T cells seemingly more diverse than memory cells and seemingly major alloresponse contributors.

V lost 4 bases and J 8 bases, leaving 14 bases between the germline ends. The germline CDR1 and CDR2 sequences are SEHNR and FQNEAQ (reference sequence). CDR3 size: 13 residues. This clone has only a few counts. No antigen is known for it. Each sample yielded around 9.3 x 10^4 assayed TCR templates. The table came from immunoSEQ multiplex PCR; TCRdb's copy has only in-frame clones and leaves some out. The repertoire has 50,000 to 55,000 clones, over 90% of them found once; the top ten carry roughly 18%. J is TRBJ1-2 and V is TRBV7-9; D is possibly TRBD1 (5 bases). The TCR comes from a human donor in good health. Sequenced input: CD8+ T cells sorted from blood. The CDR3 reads CASSSQAGDGYTF. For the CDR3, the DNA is TGTGCCAGCAGCTCTCAGGCTGGGGACGGCTACACCTTC.